Listed below are T cell receptor beta chains from one sample, sequenced in a study of monozygotic twins with inflammatory bowel disease. TCRdb derives one entry per CDR3 protein from the 5' RACE reads, leaving out DNA. The table lists 400,000 to 500,000 distinct CDR3 sequences. The sequencing input was blood. The receptors shown here come from a human donor with ulcerative colitis or Crohn's disease, or a healthy co-twin of an affected twin (not recorded which). Each CDR3 is given with its conserved first and last residue.

TRBJ2-1 | TRBV4-1 | CASSHPSGGGYNEQFF
TRBJ2-1 | TRBV20-1 | CSGKWDRGSNEQFF
TRBJ2-2 | TRBV7-2 | CASSSRVSGELFF
TRBJ2-3 | TRBV7-3 | CASSLALAGSDTQYF
TRBJ2-1 | TRBV6-5 | CASRFAWGGEQFF
TRBJ2-7 | TRBV7-9 | CASSFETGAKKEQYF
TRBJ1-1 | TRBV6-6 | CASSPGQVTTEAFF
TRBJ1-2 | TRBV10-3 | CAISEYRGDYGYTF
TRBJ2-7 | TRBV29-1 | CSVSFPPYEQYF
TRBJ2-1 | TRBV3-1 | CASSQRRMSSYNEQFF
TRBJ1-4 | TRBV6-5 | CASNSGTGFLTGEKLFF
TRBJ1-5 | TRBV4-2 | CASSQGGPGQGVNQPQHF
TRBJ2-2 | TRBV7-2 | CASSLKSSYGGELFF
TRBJ1-1 | TRBV2 | CASRDRTGNTEAFF
TRBJ1-6 | TRBV5-1 | CASSLGYGVSPLHF
TRBJ2-2 | TRBV6-2/TRBV6-3 | CAIQRTSGTTGELFF
TRBJ2-7 | TRBV6-2/TRBV6-3 | CASSRTTGPYEQYF
TRBJ2-1 | TRBV7-8 | CASSPSLAGDEKNEQFF
TRBJ2-5 | TRBV2 | CASSEVGSTVPGETQYF
TRBJ1-3 | TRBV4-3 | CASSPVPGGEDTIYF
TRBJ2-2 | TRBV20-1 | CSARETVSPNTGELFF
TRBJ2-1 | TRBV11-3 | CASSLTGGTFNEQFF
TRBJ1-1 | TRBV7-9 | CASMSITEAFF
TRBJ2-7 | TRBV9 | CASSPRRTIYEQYF
TRBJ1-4 | TRBV7-9 | CASSAGTGVQKLFF
TRBJ2-3 | TRBV7-3 | CASSLRANTDTQYF
TRBJ2-7 | TRBV3-1 | CASSQAAVAGEQYF
TRBJ2-2 | TRBV10-1 | CASSDYLLLAGDTGELFF
TRBJ1-2 | TRBV12-3/TRBV12-4 | CASSLAGNYGYTF
TRBJ1-1 | TRBV27 | CASSQVRGLMNTEAFF
TRBJ1-3 | TRBV6-1 | CATRTGQRGNTIYF
TRBJ2-7 | TRBV7-2 | CASSPTSGLFSYEQYF
TRBJ2-5 | TRBV7-9 | CASSLEIGEEETQYF
TRBJ2-5 | TRBV5-1 | CASSLGGGETQYF
TRBJ2-2 | TRBV5-1 | CASSSRTGSNTGELFF